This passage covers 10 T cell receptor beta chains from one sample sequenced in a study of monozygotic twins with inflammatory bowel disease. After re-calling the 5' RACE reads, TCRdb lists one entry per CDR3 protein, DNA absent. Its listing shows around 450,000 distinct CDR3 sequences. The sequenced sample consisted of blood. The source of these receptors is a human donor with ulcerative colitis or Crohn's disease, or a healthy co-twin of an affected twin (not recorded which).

CDR3: CASSVDEGNPQYF. This chain joins TRBV9 and TRBJ2-7. The CDR3 runs 13 residues. Germline CDR1 SGDLS, CDR2 YYNGEE. Filled out from reference TRBV9 and TRBJ2-7, the complete variable domain reads DSGVTQTPKHLITATGQRVTLRCSPRSGDLSVYWYQQSLDQGLQFLIQYYNGEERAKGNILERFSAQQFPDLHSELNLSSLELGDSALYFCASSVDEGNPQYFGPGTRLTVT.

Here the CDR3 reads CASSYGQGGRSYEQYF. The chain is built from TRBV5-1 and TRBJ2-7; TCRdb's assignment of TRBD2 cannot be checked, as there is no DNA. The CDR3 runs 16 residues. Germline assignment: CDR1 SGHRS and CDR2 YFSETQ. Looking up the rest from reference TRBV5-1 and TRBJ2-7 gives the full variable domain: KAGVTQTPRYLIKTRGQQVTLSCSPISGHRSVSWYQQTPGQGLQFLFEYFSETQRNKGNFPGRFSGRQFSNSRSEMNVSTLELGDSALYLCASSYGQGGRSYEQYFGPGTRLTVT.

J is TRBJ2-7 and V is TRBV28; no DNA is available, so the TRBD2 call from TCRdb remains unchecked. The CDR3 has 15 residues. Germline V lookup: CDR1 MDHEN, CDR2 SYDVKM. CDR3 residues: CASSLGGDTSYEQYF.

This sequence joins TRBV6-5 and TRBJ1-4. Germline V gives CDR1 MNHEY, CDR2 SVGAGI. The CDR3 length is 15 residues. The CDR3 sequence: CASSYNPATNEKLFF.

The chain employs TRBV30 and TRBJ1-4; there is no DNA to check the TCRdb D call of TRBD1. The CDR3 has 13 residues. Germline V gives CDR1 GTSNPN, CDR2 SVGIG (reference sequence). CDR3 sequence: CAWKDSINEKLFF.

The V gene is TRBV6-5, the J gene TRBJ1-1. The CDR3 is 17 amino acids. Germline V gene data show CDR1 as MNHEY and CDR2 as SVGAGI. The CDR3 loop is CASSYYAQTMRDAGVFF.

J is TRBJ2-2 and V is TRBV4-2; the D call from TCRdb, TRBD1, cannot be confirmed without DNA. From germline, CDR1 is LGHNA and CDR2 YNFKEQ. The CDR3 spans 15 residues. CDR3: CASSPGSPDTGELFF.

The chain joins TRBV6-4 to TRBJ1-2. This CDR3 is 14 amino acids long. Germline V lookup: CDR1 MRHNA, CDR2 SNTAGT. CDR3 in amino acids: CASGSSVANYGYTF.

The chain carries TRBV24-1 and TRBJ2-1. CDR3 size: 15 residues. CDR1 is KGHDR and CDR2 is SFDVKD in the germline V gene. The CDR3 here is CATSERTLWDDEQFF.

CDR3 amino acids: CAAGNGDEQFF. This chain uses TRBV12-3 or TRBV12-4 with TRBJ2-1. The CDR3 covers 11 residues.